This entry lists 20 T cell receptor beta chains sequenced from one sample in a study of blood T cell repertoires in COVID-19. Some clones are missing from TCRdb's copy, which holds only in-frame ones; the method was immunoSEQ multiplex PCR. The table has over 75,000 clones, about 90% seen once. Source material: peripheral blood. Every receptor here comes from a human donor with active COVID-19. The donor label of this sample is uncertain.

This CDR3 reads CASSGGTDYGYTF. CDR3 DNA sequence: TGTGCCAGCAGTGGAGGGACAGACTATGGCTACACCTTC. The genes are TRBV2 and TRBJ1-2, with 7 bases fitting TRBD1. J lost 3 bases, V lost 4 bases, and 2 bases had no gene match. In germline, CDR1 is SNHLY, CDR2 FYNNEI. The CDR3 covers 13 residues.

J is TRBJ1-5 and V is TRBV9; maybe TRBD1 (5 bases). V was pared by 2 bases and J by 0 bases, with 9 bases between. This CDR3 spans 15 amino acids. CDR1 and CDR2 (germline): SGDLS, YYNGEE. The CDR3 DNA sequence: TGTGCCAGCAGCGTGACAGACGCTAGCAATCAGCCCCAGCATTTT. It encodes CASSVTDASNQPQHF.

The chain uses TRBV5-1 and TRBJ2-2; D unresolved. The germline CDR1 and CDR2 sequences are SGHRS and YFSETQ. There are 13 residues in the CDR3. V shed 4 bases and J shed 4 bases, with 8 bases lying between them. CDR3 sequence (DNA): TGCGCCAGCAGCGAAACGGGCACCGGGGAGCTGTTTTTT. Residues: CASSETGTGELFF.

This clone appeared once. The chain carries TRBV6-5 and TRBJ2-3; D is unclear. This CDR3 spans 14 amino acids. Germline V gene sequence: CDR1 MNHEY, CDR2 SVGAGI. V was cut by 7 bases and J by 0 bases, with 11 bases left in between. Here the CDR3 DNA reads TGTGCCAGCAAAATAATGACTAGCACAGATACGCAGTATTTT. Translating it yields CASKIMTSTDTQYF.

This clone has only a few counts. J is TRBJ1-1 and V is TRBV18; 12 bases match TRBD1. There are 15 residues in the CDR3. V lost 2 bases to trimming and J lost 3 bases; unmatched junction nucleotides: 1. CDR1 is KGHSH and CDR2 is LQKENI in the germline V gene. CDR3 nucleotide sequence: TGTGCCAGCTCACCAGGGACAGGGGGCTACACTGAAGCTTTCTTT. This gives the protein CASSPGTGGYTEAFF. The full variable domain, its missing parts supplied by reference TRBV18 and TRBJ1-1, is NAGVMQNPRHLVRRRGQEARLRCSPMKGHSHVYWYRQLPEEGLKFMVYLQKENIIDESGMPKERFSAEFPKEGPSILRIQQVVRGDSAAYFCASSPGTGGYTEAFFGQGTRLTVV.

In nucleotides, the CDR3 is TGTGCCAGCAGCTTGAGCACGGTGAACACTGAAGCTTTCTTT. Protein sequence: CASSLSTVNTEAFF. This chain links TRBV7-3 with TRBJ1-1; D not certain. The germline gives CDR1 SGHTA, CDR2 FQGTGA. CDR3 size: 14 residues. With 3 bases removed from V and 0 bases from J, the gap between germline ends came to 8 bases.

CDR3 protein: CASSLAATRDRVSSYEQYF. The CDR3 DNA sequence: TGTGCCAGCAGCTTAGCCGCTACCCGGGACAGAGTAAGCTCCTACGAGCAGTACTTC. This chain uses TRBV7-9 with TRBJ2-7; 7 bases match TRBD1. The CDR3 length is 19 residues. The ends lost 0 bases at V and 0 bases at J; junction bases unmatched: 14. From germline, CDR1 is SEHNR and CDR2 FQNEAQ (reference sequence).

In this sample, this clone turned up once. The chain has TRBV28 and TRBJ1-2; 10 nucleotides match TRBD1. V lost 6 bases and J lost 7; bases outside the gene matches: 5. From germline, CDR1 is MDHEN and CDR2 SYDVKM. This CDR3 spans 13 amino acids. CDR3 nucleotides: TGTGCCAGCAGAATGACAGGGGGCTTTGGCTACACCTTC. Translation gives CASRMTGGFGYTF.

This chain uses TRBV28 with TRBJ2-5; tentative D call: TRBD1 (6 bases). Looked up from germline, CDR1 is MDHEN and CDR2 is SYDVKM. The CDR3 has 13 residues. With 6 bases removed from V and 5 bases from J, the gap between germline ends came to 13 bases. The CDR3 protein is CASRRTGSETQYF. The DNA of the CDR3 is TGTGCCAGCAGACGTACAGGGTCCGAGACCCAGTACTTC.

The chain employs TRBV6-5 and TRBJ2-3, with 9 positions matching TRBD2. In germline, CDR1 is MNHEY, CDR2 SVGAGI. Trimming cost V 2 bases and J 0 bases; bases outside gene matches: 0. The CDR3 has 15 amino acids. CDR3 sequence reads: CASSYGLASTDTQYF. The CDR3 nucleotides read TGTGCCAGCAGTTACGGACTAGCGAGCACAGATACGCAGTATTTT.

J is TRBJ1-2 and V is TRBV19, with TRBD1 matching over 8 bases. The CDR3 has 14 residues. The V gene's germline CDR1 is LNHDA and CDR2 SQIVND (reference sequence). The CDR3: CASRPRGQNYGYTF. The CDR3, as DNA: TGTGCTTCCCGGCCCAGGGGGCAGAACTATGGCTACACCTTC. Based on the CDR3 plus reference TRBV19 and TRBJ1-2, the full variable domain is DGGITQSPKYLFRKEGQNVTLSCEQNLNHDAMYWYRQDPGQGLRLIYYSQIVNDFQKGDIAEGYSVSREKKESFPLTVTSAQKNPTAFYLCASRPRGQNYGYTFGSGTRLTVV.

This CDR3 is CASSPRTSHNEQFF. The CDR3 DNA reads TGTGCCAGCAGCCCGCGGACTAGTCACAATGAGCAGTTCTTC. The gene calls are TRBV7-9 and TRBJ2-1; 7 bases map to TRBD2. Germline-derived CDR1 and CDR2 are SEHNR and FQNEAQ (reference sequence). The V gene end was trimmed by 5 bases and the J gene end by 5 bases; junction bases not matched to a gene: 6. This CDR3 comprises 14 residues.

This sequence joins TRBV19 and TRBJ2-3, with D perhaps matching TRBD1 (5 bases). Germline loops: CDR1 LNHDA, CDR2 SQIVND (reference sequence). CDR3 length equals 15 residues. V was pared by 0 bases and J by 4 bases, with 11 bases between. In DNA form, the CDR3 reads TGTGCCAGTAGTATAGATGGCAGGGTGGCAGATACGCAGTATTTT. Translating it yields CASSIDGRVADTQYF.

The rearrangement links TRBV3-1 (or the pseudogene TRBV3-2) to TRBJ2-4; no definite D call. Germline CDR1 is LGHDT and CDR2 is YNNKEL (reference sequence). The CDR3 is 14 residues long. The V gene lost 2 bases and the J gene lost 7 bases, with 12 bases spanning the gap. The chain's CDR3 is CASSQSYRYNIQYF. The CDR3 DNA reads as TGTGCCAGCAGCCAATCATACCGGTATAACATTCAGTACTTC.

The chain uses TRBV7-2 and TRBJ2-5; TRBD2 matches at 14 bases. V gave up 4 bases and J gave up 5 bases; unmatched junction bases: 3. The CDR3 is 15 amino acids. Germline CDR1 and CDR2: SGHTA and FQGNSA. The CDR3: CASSSRTSGGETQYF. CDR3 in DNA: TGTGCCAGCAGCTCTAGGACTAGCGGGGGGGAGACCCAGTACTTC.

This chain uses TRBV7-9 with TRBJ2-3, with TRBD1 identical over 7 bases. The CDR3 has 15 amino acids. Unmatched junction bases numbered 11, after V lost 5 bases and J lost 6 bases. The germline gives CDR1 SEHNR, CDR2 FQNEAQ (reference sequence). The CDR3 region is CASSTIGKGADTQYF. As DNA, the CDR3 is TGTGCCAGCAGCACTATCGGAAAGGGGGCCGATACGCAGTATTTT.

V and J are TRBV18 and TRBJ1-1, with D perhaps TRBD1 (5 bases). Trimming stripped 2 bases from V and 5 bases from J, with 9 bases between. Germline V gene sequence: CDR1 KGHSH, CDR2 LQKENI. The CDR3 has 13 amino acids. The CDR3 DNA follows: TGTGCCAGCTCACCAGGGGCAGGGACTGAAGCTTTCTTT. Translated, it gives CASSPGAGTEAFF.

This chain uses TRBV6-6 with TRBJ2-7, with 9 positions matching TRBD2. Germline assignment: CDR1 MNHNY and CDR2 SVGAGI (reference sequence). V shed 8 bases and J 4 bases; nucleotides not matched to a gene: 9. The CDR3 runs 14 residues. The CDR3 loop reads CASGRGLAVYEQYF. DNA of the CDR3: TGTGCCAGCGGACGGGGACTAGCAGTTTACGAGCAGTACTTC.

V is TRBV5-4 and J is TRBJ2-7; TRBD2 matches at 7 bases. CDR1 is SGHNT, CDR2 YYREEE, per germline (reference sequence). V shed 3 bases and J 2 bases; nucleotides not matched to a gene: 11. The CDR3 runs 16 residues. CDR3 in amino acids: CASSSSRSGLPYEQYF. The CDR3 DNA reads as TGTGCCAGCAGCTCCAGCCGTAGCGGGCTCCCCTACGAGCAGTACTTC.

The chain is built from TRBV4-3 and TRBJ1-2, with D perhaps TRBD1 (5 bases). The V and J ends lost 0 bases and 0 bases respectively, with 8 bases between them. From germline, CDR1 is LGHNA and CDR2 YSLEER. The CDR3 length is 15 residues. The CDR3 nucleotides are TGCGCCAGCAGCCAAGAAAGGGGATCTAACTATGGCTACACCTTC. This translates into CASSQERGSNYGYTF.